The rows below give T cell receptor beta chains drawn from one sample of a study of beta chain features in type 1 diabetes. TCRdb keeps only in-frame clones here, not all; method: immunoSEQ multiplex PCR. The sample records 300,000 to 400,000 clones, roughly 12% being singletons. Sample: naive CD4+ T cells from blood. The receptors stem from a man younger than 35 in good health. CDR3s include the opening cysteine and the closing phenylalanine or tryptophan. The D gene is left open where the match is weak. Size is omitted from some rows. Given values are once, few, many or a class for expanded clones.

J gene: TRBJ1-2; V gene: TRBV15; clone size: few; D gene: NA; CDR3 protein: CATSRPRTANYGYTF; CDR3 DNA: TGTGCCACCAGCAGACCGCGGACAGCTAACTATGGCTACACCTTC
J gene: TRBJ1-2; V gene: TRBV30; clone size: NA; D gene: NA; CDR3 protein: CAWSVLRGTYGYTF; CDR3 DNA: TGTGCCTGGAGTGTACTCCGGGGGACCTATGGCTACACCTTC
J gene: TRBJ2-3; V gene: TRBV5-1; clone size: few; D gene: NA; CDR3 protein: CASSLSSGAEDTQYF; CDR3 DNA: TGCGCCAGCAGCTTGAGTTCTGGGGCGGAAGATACGCAGTATTTT
J gene: TRBJ1-5; V gene: TRBV27; clone size: NA; D gene: NA; CDR3 protein: CASSFRPQSNQPQHF; CDR3 DNA: TGTGCCAGCAGTTTCAGGCCGCAAAGCAATCAGCCCCAGCATTTT
J gene: TRBJ1-1; V gene: TRBV7-2; clone size: few; D gene: NA; CDR3 protein: CASSLGAHSEAFF; CDR3 DNA: TGTGCCAGCAGCTTAGGGGCACACTCTGAAGCTTTCTTT
J gene: TRBJ2-6; V gene: TRBV5-5; clone size: NA; D gene: NA; CDR3 protein: CASSLRQHSGANVLTF; CDR3 DNA: TGTGCCAGCAGCTTGCGACAGCACTCTGGGGCCAACGTCCTGACTTTC
J gene: TRBJ2-3; V gene: TRBV4-2; clone size: NA; D gene: TRBD2; CDR3 protein: CASSPRTSGFTDTQYF; CDR3 DNA: TGTGCCAGCAGCCCTCGAACTAGCGGTTTCACAGATACGCAGTATTTT
J gene: TRBJ1-4; V gene: TRBV30; clone size: NA; D gene: TRBD1; CDR3 protein: CAWGRQGTNEKLFF; CDR3 DNA: TGTGCCTGGGGCAGACAGGGGACGAATGAAAAACTGTTTTTT
J gene: TRBJ2-1; V gene: TRBV27; clone size: few; D gene: TRBD2; CDR3 protein: CATQGLAGAFTDEQFF; CDR3 DNA: TGTGCCACCCAAGGACTAGCGGGAGCATTTACCGATGAGCAGTTCTTC
J gene: TRBJ2-1; V gene: TRBV5-1; clone size: NA; D gene: TRBD2; CDR3 protein: CASSPGFSGGANEQFF; CDR3 DNA: TGCGCCAGCAGCCCGGGTTTTAGCGGGGGGGCCAATGAGCAGTTCTTC
J gene: TRBJ2-6; V gene: TRBV7-3; clone size: NA; D gene: NA; CDR3 protein: CASSLIGANVLTF; CDR3 DNA: TGTGCCAGCAGCTTAATAGGGGCCAACGTCCTGACTTTC
J gene: TRBJ1-1; V gene: TRBV19; clone size: few; D gene: NA; CDR3 protein: CASSVTHMNTEAFF; CDR3 DNA: TGTGCCAGTAGTGTGACACATATGAACACTGAAGCTTTCTTT
J gene: TRBJ2-2; V gene: TRBV6-4; clone size: few; D gene: NA; CDR3 protein: CASRGEDHTGELFF; CDR3 DNA: TGTGCCAGCAGAGGAGAGGATCACACCGGGGAGCTGTTTTTT
J gene: TRBJ2-1; V gene: TRBV9; clone size: NA; D gene: NA; CDR3 protein: CASSPSWGYGRGSSYNEQFF; CDR3 DNA: TGTGCCAGCAGCCCGAGTTGGGGGTATGGGCGGGGAAGCTCCTACAATGAGCAGTTCTTC
J gene: TRBJ1-4; V gene: TRBV7-2; clone size: NA; D gene: TRBD1; CDR3 protein: CASSFRGLKEKLFF; CDR3 DNA: TGTGCCAGCAGTTTCAGGGGGCTAAAGGAAAAACTGTTTTTT
J gene: TRBJ2-7; V gene: TRBV7-3; clone size: NA; D gene: NA; CDR3 protein: CASSPQQGRGEQYF; CDR3 DNA: TGTGCCAGCAGCCCTCAACAGGGAAGAGGCGAGCAGTACTTC
J gene: TRBJ1-2; V gene: TRBV28; clone size: NA; D gene: TRBD1; CDR3 protein: CASSLNRGREGYTF; CDR3 DNA: TGTGCCAGCAGTTTGAACAGGGGGCGCGAGGGCTACACCTTC
J gene: TRBJ2-7; V gene: TRBV7-8; clone size: NA; D gene: NA; CDR3 protein: CASSLSAYEQYF; CDR3 DNA: TGTGCCAGCAGCTTATCTGCCTACGAGCAGTACTTC
J gene: TRBJ2-7; V gene: TRBV7-2; clone size: few; D gene: NA; CDR3 protein: CASSLLTGSYEQYF; CDR3 DNA: TGTGCCAGCAGCTTACTGACAGGCTCCTACGAGCAGTACTTC
J gene: TRBJ2-1; V gene: TRBV7-2; clone size: NA; D gene: NA; CDR3 protein: CASSLVGSRSYNEQFF; CDR3 DNA: TGTGCCAGCAGCTTAGTCGGGAGTCGATCCTACAATGAGCAGTTCTTC
J gene: TRBJ1-1; V gene: TRBV25-1; clone size: few; D gene: TRBD1; CDR3 protein: CASVRGQGGTEAFF; CDR3 DNA: TGTGCCAGCGTCCGGGGACAGGGCGGCACTGAAGCTTTCTTT
J gene: TRBJ1-1; V gene: TRBV29-1; clone size: NA; D gene: NA; CDR3 protein: CSVEGARTEDTEAFF; CDR3 DNA: TGCAGCGTTGAAGGTGCTCGGACGGAGGACACTGAAGCTTTCTTT
J gene: TRBJ2-3; V gene: TRBV5-1; clone size: NA; D gene: TRBD2; CDR3 protein: CASSLSAGRTDTQYF; CDR3 DNA: TGCGCCAGCAGCTTGTCAGCGGGGCGCACAGATACGCAGTATTTT
J gene: TRBJ2-2; V gene: TRBV19; clone size: few; D gene: TRBD1; CDR3 protein: CASSGQADTGELFF; CDR3 DNA: TGTGCCAGTAGTGGACAGGCGGACACCGGGGAGCTGTTTTTT
J gene: TRBJ2-2; V gene: TRBV11-3; clone size: NA; D gene: NA; CDR3 protein: CASSLLLSAGELFF; CDR3 DNA: TGTGCCAGCAGCTTACTCCTAAGCGCCGGGGAGCTGTTTTTT
J gene: TRBJ1-6; V gene: TRBV28; clone size: few; D gene: TRBD1; CDR3 protein: CASIPGQGNSPLHF; CDR3 DNA: TGTGCCAGCATACCGGGACAGGGGAATTCACCCCTCCACTTT
J gene: TRBJ1-3; V gene: TRBV7-2; clone size: NA; D gene: TRBD1; CDR3 protein: CASSAQTGAGNTIYF; CDR3 DNA: TGTGCCAGCAGCGCCCAGACAGGGGCCGGAAACACCATATATTTT
J gene: TRBJ2-5; V gene: TRBV18; clone size: NA; D gene: NA; CDR3 protein: CASSPRQADQETQYF; CDR3 DNA: TGTGCCAGCTCACCCAGACAGGCCGACCAAGAGACCCAGTACTTC
J gene: TRBJ2-3; V gene: TRBV5-1; clone size: few; D gene: NA; CDR3 protein: CASSLQGGSTDTQYF; CDR3 DNA: TGCGCCAGCAGCTTACAGGGCGGAAGCACAGATACGCAGTATTTT
J gene: TRBJ2-4; V gene: TRBV30; clone size: NA; D gene: TRBD1; CDR3 protein: CAWSVWDRKNIQYF; CDR3 DNA: TGTGCCTGGAGTGTATGGGACAGAAAAAACATTCAGTACTTC
J gene: TRBJ2-5; V gene: TRBV19; clone size: NA; D gene: TRBD2; CDR3 protein: CASSKGLAGLETQYF; CDR3 DNA: TGTGCCAGTAGTAAGGGACTAGCGGGGCTAGAGACCCAGTACTTC
J gene: TRBJ2-2; V gene: TRBV4-1; clone size: NA; D gene: TRBD2; CDR3 protein: CASSQGLSGRAIGELFF; CDR3 DNA: TGCGCCAGCAGCCAAGGGTTGAGCGGGAGGGCGATCGGGGAGCTGTTTTTT
J gene: TRBJ1-5; V gene: TRBV28; clone size: NA; D gene: NA; CDR3 protein: CASSFENNQPQHF; CDR3 DNA: TGTGCCAGCAGTTTTGAGAACAATCAGCCCCAGCATTTT
J gene: TRBJ1-1; V gene: TRBV7-9; clone size: NA; D gene: NA; CDR3 protein: CASSLVPGSEAFF; CDR3 DNA: TGTGCCAGCAGCTTAGTTCCGGGATCTGAAGCTTTCTTT
J gene: TRBJ2-3; V gene: TRBV5-1; clone size: few; D gene: NA; CDR3 protein: CASSGTITDTQYF; CDR3 DNA: TGCGCCAGCAGCGGGACAATAACAGATACGCAGTATTTT
J gene: TRBJ2-1; V gene: TRBV4-1; clone size: NA; D gene: TRBD1; CDR3 protein: CASSQPGQGSNEQFF; CDR3 DNA: TGCGCCAGCAGCCAACCGGGACAGGGGAGTAATGAGCAGTTCTTC
J gene: TRBJ2-5; V gene: TRBV5-1; clone size: NA; D gene: NA; CDR3 protein: CASSSRSGSQETQYF; CDR3 DNA: TGCGCCAGCAGCTCGAGATCAGGGTCCCAAGAGACCCAGTACTTC
J gene: TRBJ2-1; V gene: TRBV6-6; clone size: few; D gene: TRBD1; CDR3 protein: CASTVRDRGGNEQFF; CDR3 DNA: TGTGCCAGCACTGTCCGGGACAGGGGAGGCAATGAGCAGTTCTTC
J gene: TRBJ1-5; V gene: TRBV2; clone size: NA; D gene: TRBD1; CDR3 protein: CASRDDRDQPQHF; CDR3 DNA: TGTGCCAGCAGGGACGACAGGGACCAGCCCCAGCATTTT
J gene: TRBJ1-2; V gene: TRBV28; clone size: few; D gene: TRBD1; CDR3 protein: CASSWDSGSYGYTF; CDR3 DNA: TGTGCCAGCAGTTGGGACAGTGGGTCCTATGGCTACACCTTC
J gene: TRBJ2-7; V gene: TRBV4-3; clone size: few; D gene: TRBD1; CDR3 protein: CASSHRQGRYEQYF; CDR3 DNA: TGCGCCAGCAGCCATAGACAGGGCCGCTACGAGCAGTACTTC
J gene: TRBJ2-3; V gene: TRBV19; clone size: NA; D gene: NA; CDR3 protein: CASSTGRVGTDTQYF; CDR3 DNA: TGTGCCAGTAGTACGGGCAGGGTAGGGACAGATACGCAGTATTTT
J gene: TRBJ2-7; V gene: TRBV15; clone size: NA; D gene: NA; CDR3 protein: CATSRVIFYEQYF; CDR3 DNA: TGTGCCACCAGCAGAGTTATATTCTACGAGCAGTACTTC
J gene: TRBJ2-1; V gene: TRBV9; clone size: NA; D gene: TRBD2; CDR3 protein: CASSVGSRGGHNEQFF; CDR3 DNA: TGTGCCAGCAGCGTAGGTTCGCGGGGGGGCCACAATGAGCAGTTCTTC
J gene: TRBJ2-3; V gene: TRBV9; clone size: few; D gene: NA; CDR3 protein: CASSVGDTHTQYF; CDR3 DNA: TGTGCCAGCAGCGTCGGGGACACCCATACGCAGTATTTT
J gene: TRBJ1-6; V gene: TRBV7-8; clone size: once; D gene: NA; CDR3 protein: CASSSLGSTSYNSPLHF; CDR3 DNA: TGTGCCAGCAGCTCCCTCGGGTCTACGAGTTATAATTCACCCCTCCACTTT
J gene: TRBJ1-2; V gene: TRBV4-2; clone size: few; D gene: NA; CDR3 protein: CASSQELAANYGYTF; CDR3 DNA: TGTGCCAGCAGCCAAGAGTTGGCAGCTAACTATGGCTACACCTTC